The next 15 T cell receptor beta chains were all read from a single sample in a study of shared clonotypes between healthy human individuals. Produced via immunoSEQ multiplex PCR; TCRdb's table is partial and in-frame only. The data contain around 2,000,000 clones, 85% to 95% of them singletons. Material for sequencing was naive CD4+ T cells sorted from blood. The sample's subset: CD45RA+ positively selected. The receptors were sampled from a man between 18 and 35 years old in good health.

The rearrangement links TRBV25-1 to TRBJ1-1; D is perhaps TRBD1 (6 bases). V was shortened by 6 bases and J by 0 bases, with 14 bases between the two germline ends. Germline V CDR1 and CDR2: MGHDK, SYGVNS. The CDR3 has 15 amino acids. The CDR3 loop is CASRETGFMNTEAFF. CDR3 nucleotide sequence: TGTGCCAGCAGAGAGACAGGATTCATGAACACTGAAGCTTTCTTT.

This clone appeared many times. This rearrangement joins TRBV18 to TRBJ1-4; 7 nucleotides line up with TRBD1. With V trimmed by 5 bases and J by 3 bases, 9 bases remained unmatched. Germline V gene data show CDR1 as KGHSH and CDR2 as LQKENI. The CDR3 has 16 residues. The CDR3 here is CASSARQGGPNEKLFF. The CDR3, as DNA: TGTGCCAGCTCAGCCCGACAGGGAGGACCTAATGAAAAACTGTTTTTT. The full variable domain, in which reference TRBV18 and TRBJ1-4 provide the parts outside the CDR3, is NAGVMQNPRHLVRRRGQEARLRCSPMKGHSHVYWYRQLPEEGLKFMVYLQKENIIDESGMPKERFSAEFPKEGPSILRIQQVVRGDSAAYFCASSARQGGPNEKLFFGSGTQLSVL.

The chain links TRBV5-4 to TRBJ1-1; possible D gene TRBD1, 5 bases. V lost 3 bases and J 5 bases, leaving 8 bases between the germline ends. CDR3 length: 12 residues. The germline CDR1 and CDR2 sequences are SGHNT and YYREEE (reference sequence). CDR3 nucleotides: TGTGCCAGCAGCTGGGGGGAGACTGAAGCTTTCTTT. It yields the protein CASSWGETEAFF. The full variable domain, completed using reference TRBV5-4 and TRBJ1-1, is ETGVTQSPTHLIKTRGQQVTLRCSSQSGHNTVSWYQQALGQGPQFIFQYYREEENGRGNFPPRFSGLQFPNYSSELNVNALELDDSALYLCASSWGETEAFFGQGTRLTVV.

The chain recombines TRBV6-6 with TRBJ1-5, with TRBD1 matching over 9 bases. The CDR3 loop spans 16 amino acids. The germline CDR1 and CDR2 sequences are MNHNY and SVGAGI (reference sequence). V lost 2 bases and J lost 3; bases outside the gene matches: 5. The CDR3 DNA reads TGTGCCAGCAGTTACCCCCGGACAGGGGACAATCAGCCCCAGCATTTT. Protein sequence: CASSYPRTGDNQPQHF.

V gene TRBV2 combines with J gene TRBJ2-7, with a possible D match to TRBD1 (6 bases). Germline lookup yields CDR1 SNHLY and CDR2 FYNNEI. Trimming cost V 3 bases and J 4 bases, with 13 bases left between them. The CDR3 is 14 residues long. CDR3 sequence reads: CASSESRQEYEQYF. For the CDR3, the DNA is TGTGCCAGCAGTGAGTCCAGACAGGAATACGAGCAGTACTTC.

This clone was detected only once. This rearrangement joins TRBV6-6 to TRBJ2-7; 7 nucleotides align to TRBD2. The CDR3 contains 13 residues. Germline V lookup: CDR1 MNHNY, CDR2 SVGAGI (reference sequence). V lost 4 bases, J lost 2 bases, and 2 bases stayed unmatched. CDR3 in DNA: TGTGCCAGCAGTTTTGGACTAGCCTACGAGCAGTACTTC. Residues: CASSFGLAYEQYF.

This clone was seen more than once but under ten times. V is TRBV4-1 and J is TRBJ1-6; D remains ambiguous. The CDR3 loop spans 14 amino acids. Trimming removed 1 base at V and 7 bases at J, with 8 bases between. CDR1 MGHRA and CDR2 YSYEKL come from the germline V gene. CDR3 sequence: CASSQVPLNSPLHF. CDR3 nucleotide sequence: TGCGCCAGCAGCCAAGTGCCCTTGAATTCACCCCTCCACTTT.

The CDR3 loop is CASSPLAGGGEQFF. CDR3 DNA sequence: TGTGCCAGCTCACCCTTAGCGGGAGGAGGCGAGCAGTTCTTC. The chain couples TRBV18 to TRBJ2-1; 10 nucleotides line up with TRBD2. Losses at the gene ends were 3 bases for V and 10 bases for J; bases not matched to a gene: 6. CDR1 is KGHSH, CDR2 LQKENI, per germline. CDR3 size: 14 residues.

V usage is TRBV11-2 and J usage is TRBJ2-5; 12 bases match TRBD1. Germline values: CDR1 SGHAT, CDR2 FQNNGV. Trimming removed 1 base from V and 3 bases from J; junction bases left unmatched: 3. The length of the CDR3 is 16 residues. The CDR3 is CASSLGDRGREETQYF. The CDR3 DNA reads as TGTGCCAGCAGCTTAGGGGACAGGGGGCGCGAAGAGACCCAGTACTTC.

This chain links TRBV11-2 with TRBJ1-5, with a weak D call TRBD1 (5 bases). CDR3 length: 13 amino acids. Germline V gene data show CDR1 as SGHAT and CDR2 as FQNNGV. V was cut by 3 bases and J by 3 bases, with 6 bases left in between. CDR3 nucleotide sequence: TGTGCCAGCAGCTTGGGGGACAATCAGCCCCAGCATTTT. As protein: CASSLGDNQPQHF.

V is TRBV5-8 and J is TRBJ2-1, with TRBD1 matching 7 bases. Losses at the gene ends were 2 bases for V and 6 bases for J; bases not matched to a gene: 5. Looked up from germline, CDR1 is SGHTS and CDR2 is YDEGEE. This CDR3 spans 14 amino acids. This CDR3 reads CASSFRQGSNEQFF. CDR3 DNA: TGTGCCAGCAGCTTCAGACAGGGCAGCAATGAGCAGTTCTTC.

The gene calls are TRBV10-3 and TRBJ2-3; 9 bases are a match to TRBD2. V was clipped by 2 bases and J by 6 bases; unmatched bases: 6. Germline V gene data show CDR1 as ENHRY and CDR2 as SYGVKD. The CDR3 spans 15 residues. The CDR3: CAISERGGAMDTQYF. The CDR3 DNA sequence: TGTGCCATCAGTGAGCGCGGGGGGGCAATGGATACGCAGTATTTT.

In nucleotides, the CDR3 is TGTGCCAGCAGTCCCGGAGGACAGGGGGTCTACGAGCAGTACTTC. It is translated as CASSPGGQGVYEQYF. This sequence joins TRBV2 and TRBJ2-7, with 10 bases aligning to TRBD1. The V gene end was trimmed by 5 bases and the J gene end by 3 bases; junction bases not matched to a gene: 7. Germline-derived CDR1 and CDR2 are SNHLY and FYNNEI. This CDR3 spans 15 amino acids.

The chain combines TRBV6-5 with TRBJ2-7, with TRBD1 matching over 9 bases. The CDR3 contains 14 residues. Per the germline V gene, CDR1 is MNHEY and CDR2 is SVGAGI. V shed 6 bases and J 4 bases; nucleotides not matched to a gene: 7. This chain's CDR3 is CASSSRQGVYEQYF. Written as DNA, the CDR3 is TGTGCCAGCAGCAGTAGACAGGGGGTGTACGAGCAGTACTTC.

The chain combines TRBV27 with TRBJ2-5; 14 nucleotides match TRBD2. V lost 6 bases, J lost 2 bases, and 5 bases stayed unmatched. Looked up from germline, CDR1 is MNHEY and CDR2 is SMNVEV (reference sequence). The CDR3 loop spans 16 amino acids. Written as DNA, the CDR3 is TGTGCCAGCAGGAGGGGACTAGCGGGGGATCAAGAGACCCAGTACTTC. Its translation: CASRRGLAGDQETQYF.